A selection of T cell receptor beta chains follows, all from one sample in a study of cytomegalovirus exposure and HLA in healthy donors. Sequencing was performed with immunoSEQ multiplex PCR; in TCRdb, only in-frame clones are kept and a portion is missing. The listing records around 150,000 clones. Specimen: PBMCs. These receptors were obtained from an older woman in good health and CMV-seronegative. Both conserved end residues are part of each CDR3. A D gene is named only where the DNA matches it firmly.

j_gene: TRBJ2-7
v_gene: TRBV6-1
d_gene: -
CDR3aa: CASSEVGAGALDEQYF
CDR3nt: TGTGCCAGCAGTGAAGTCGGAGCAGGGGCGTTGGACGAGCAGTACTTC

j_gene: TRBJ1-4
v_gene: TRBV5-1
d_gene: -
CDR3aa: CASSFRGAGEKLFF
CDR3nt: TGCGCCAGCAGCTTCAGGGGCGCAGGTGAAAAACTGTTTTTT

j_gene: TRBJ2-3
v_gene: TRBV23-1
d_gene: TRBD2
CDR3aa: CASSPRFTSGGGGTQYF
CDR3nt: TGCGCCAGCAGTCCCCGTTTTACTAGCGGGGGAGGAGGTACGCAGTATTTT

j_gene: TRBJ1-1
v_gene: TRBV5-6
d_gene: TRBD1
CDR3aa: CASSGAGTGGFGVGTEAFF
CDR3nt: TGTGCCAGCAGCGGTGCCGGGACAGGGGGCTTCGGAGTAGGCACTGAAGCTTTCTTT

j_gene: TRBJ2-7
v_gene: TRBV2
d_gene: -
CDR3aa: CASSAGEGNYF
CDR3nt: TGTGCCAGCAGCGCCGGGGAAGGTAACTACTTC

j_gene: TRBJ1-4
v_gene: TRBV6-5
d_gene: -
CDR3aa: CASSLRHTNEKLFF
CDR3nt: TGTGCCAGCAGTTTGCGGCACACTAATGAAAAACTGTTTTTT

j_gene: TRBJ1-2
v_gene: TRBV6-5
d_gene: TRBD1
CDR3aa: CASSQTGGDGYTF
CDR3nt: TGTGCCAGCAGCCAGACAGGGGGAGACGGCTACACCTTC

j_gene: TRBJ1-1
v_gene: TRBV6-1
d_gene: TRBD1
CDR3aa: CASSGPGGTEAFF
CDR3nt: TGTGCCAGCAGTGGACCAGGGGGCACTGAAGCTTTCTTT

j_gene: TRBJ2-4
v_gene: TRBV10-3
d_gene: -
CDR3aa: CAISESKLSPLAKNIQYF
CDR3nt: TGTGCCATCAGTGAGTCGAAACTATCACCTCTAGCCAAAAACATTCAGTACTTC

j_gene: TRBJ1-3
v_gene: TRBV5-1
d_gene: TRBD1
CDR3aa: CASSPGTGGGNTIYF
CDR3nt: TGCGCCAGCAGCCCCGGGACAGGGGGCGGAAACACCATATATTTT

j_gene: TRBJ1-5
v_gene: TRBV12-5
d_gene: TRBD1
CDR3aa: CASGAGGANQPQHF
CDR3nt: TGTGCTAGTGGAGCAGGGGGCGCGAATCAGCCCCAGCATTTT